Below are 25 T cell receptor beta chains sequenced from a single sample in a study of beta chain features in type 1 diabetes. Sequencing targeted expressed TCRB transcripts, as all isolated RNA had been reverse transcribed. Assay: immunoSEQ multiplex PCR; the TCRdb copy retains only in-frame clones and omits some. The sample holds roughly 180,000 clones, around an eighth seen once. The sequencing sample was made of central memory CD4+ T cells from blood. These receptor sequences come from a woman aged 18-35 years in good health.

In this sample, this clone turned up a few times. The rearrangement joins TRBV20-1 to TRBJ2-1; 7 nucleotides agree with TRBD2. The CDR3 sequence is 11 residues long. V dropped 3 bases and J dropped 9; count of bases not matched to a gene: 2. Germline V gene sequence: CDR1 DFQATT, CDR2 SNEGSKA (reference sequence). The CDR3 sequence: CSARGGTEQFF. The CDR3 coding sequence is TGCAGTGCTAGGGGAGGGACTGAGCAGTTCTTC.

The chain employs TRBV29-1 and TRBJ2-1, with D possibly being TRBD1 (5 bases). Trimming took 6 bases from V and 5 from J, leaving 8 bases between them. The V gene's germline CDR1 is SQVTM and CDR2 ANQGSEA. CDR3 length: 11 amino acids. In DNA form, the CDR3 reads TGCAGCGTATCGACAGACAATGAGCAGTTCTTC. It yields the protein CSVSTDNEQFF.

The chain uses TRBV28 and TRBJ1-2; 7 nucleotides match TRBD1. Germline V CDR1 and CDR2: MDHEN, SYDVKM. The V segment lost 5 bases and the J segment 8 bases; nucleotides outside the gene matches: 14. The CDR3 runs to 15 residues. The DNA for the CDR3 is TGTGCCAGCAGTAAAGTAATTCAGGGGGAGCGGGGCTACACCTTC. Amino acids: CASSKVIQGERGYTF.

The rearrangement uses TRBV6-5 and TRBJ1-3, with D possibly TRBD1 on 5 matching bases. CDR1 MNHEY and CDR2 SVGAGI come from the germline V gene. Trimming cost V 4 bases and J 3 bases, with 13 bases left between them. This CDR3 is built from 15 residues. Written as DNA, the CDR3 is TGTGCCAGCAGTTTCCCAGGGAATAATGGAAACACCATATATTTT. Translating it yields CASSFPGNNGNTIYF.

The table lists this clone with a few counts. V usage is TRBV4-2 and J usage is TRBJ2-5; D perhaps matches TRBD2 (5 bases). The V gene's germline CDR1 is LGHNA and CDR2 YNFKEQ. The CDR3 runs 12 residues. Trimming removed 1 base at V and 7 bases at J, with 7 bases between. CDR3 amino acids: CASSQGRVTQYF. As DNA, the CDR3 is TGTGCCAGCAGCCAAGGGCGGGTGACCCAGTACTTC.

The chain uses TRBV11-2 and TRBJ2-1; TRBD1 might be the D (5 bases). The V gene lost 6 bases and the J gene lost 8 bases, with 11 bases spanning the gap. The CDR3 has 12 residues. Looked up from germline, CDR1 is SGHAT and CDR2 is FQNNGV. The DNA of the CDR3 is TGTGCCAGCAGACTTCTGGGGCATGAGCAGTTCTTC. Translation: CASRLLGHEQFF.

The V gene is TRBV28, the J gene TRBJ1-5; weak D call: TRBD1 (6 bases). The CDR3 spans 17 residues. Looked up from germline, CDR1 is MDHEN and CDR2 is SYDVKM. V gave up 5 bases and J gave up 0 bases, with 17 bases separating them. In DNA, the CDR3 is TGTGCCAGCAGTATCACGAGGGGGGGTTATAGCAATCAGCCCCAGCATTTT. Residues: CASSITRGGYSNQPQHF.

This clone appeared a few times. This rearrangement joins TRBV7-2 to TRBJ2-7; a possible D gene is TRBD2 (5 bases). With 3 bases removed from V and 2 bases from J, the gap between germline ends came to 11 bases. Germline CDR1 and CDR2: SGHTA and FQGNSA. The CDR3 totals 14 residues. The DNA of the CDR3 is TGTGCCAGCAGCTTGTCAACCGGGACCTACGAGCAGTACTTC. It codes for CASSLSTGTYEQYF.

This clone has only a few counts. This rearrangement joins TRBV28 to TRBJ2-7, with TRBD1 matching over 8 bases. After removal of 5 bases from V and 4 bases from J, the junction contained 7 bases not matched to a gene. CDR1 and CDR2 from the germline V gene are MDHEN and SYDVKM. This CDR3 has 14 amino acids. In nucleotides, the CDR3 is TGTGCCAGCAGTCCGACCGGGACAGGTTACGAGCAGTACTTC. It encodes CASSPTGTGYEQYF.

This CDR3 is CASSPQGRVGLSGYTF. The CDR3 DNA reads TGTGCCAGCAGCCCCCAGGGGAGGGTCGGTTTGTCTGGCTACACCTTC. This chain uses TRBV7-2 with TRBJ1-2; D perhaps matches TRBD1 (6 bases). V dropped 5 bases and J dropped 7 bases, with 23 bases sitting between them. In germline, CDR1 is SGHTA, CDR2 FQGNSA. The CDR3 spans 16 residues.

The J gene is TRBJ2-1, the V gene TRBV9; 9 bases fit TRBD1. Germline V gene data show CDR1 as SGDLS and CDR2 as YYNGEE. The J segment lost 2 bases and the V segment lost 1 base, leaving 7 bases of the junction unmatched. The CDR3 has 17 residues. The CDR3 coding sequence is TGTGCCAGCAGCGTACAGCTCTGGACAGGGGCCTACAATGAGCAGTTCTTC. Translated, it gives CASSVQLWTGAYNEQFF.

This clone has a handful of counts. The genes are TRBV5-1 and TRBJ1-3; D possibly corresponds to TRBD1 (6 bases). The V end was cut by 4 bases, the J end by 0 bases, with 11 bases between. The CDR3 length is 15 residues. The germline V gene has CDR1 SGHRS and CDR2 YFSETQ. This chain's CDR3 is CASSPTGYSGNTIYF. In nucleotides, the CDR3 is TGCGCCAGCAGCCCTACAGGGTACTCTGGAAACACCATATATTTT. Drawing the rest from reference TRBV5-1 and TRBJ1-3, the complete variable domain is KAGVTQTPRYLIKTRGQQVTLSCSPISGHRSVSWYQQTPGQGLQFLFEYFSETQRNKGNFPGRFSGRQFSNSRSEMNVSTLELGDSALYLCASSPTGYSGNTIYFGEGSWLTVV.

The table lists this clone with a few counts. This chain joins TRBV18 and TRBJ1-2; D unresolved. Trimming took 3 bases from V and 8 from J, leaving 7 bases between them. The CDR3 loop spans 11 amino acids. Germline V gives CDR1 KGHSH, CDR2 LQKENI. The CDR3 sequence is CASSPREGYTF. CDR3 nucleotide sequence: TGTGCCAGCTCACCGCGGGAGGGCTACACCTTC. The full variable domain, in which reference TRBV18 and TRBJ1-2 provide the parts outside the CDR3, is NAGVMQNPRHLVRRRGQEARLRCSPMKGHSHVYWYRQLPEEGLKFMVYLQKENIIDESGMPKERFSAEFPKEGPSILRIQQVVRGDSAAYFCASSPREGYTFGSGTRLTVV.

This clone showed up just a few times. The chain carries TRBV6-1 and TRBJ1-2; D is possibly TRBD1 (6 bases). Germline values: CDR1 MNHNS, CDR2 SASEGT. V lost 6 bases and J 2 bases, leaving 10 bases between the germline ends. This CDR3 is 13 amino acids long. CDR3 region: CASSLQGNYGYTF. CDR3 DNA sequence: TGTGCCAGCAGCCTACAGGGAAACTATGGCTACACCTTC.

This clone was observed a handful of times. This chain uses TRBV25-1 with TRBJ1-3; 8 bases line up with TRBD1. Germline V gene sequence: CDR1 MGHDK, CDR2 SYGVNS. V lost 5 bases, J lost 0 bases, and 3 bases stayed unmatched. The length of the CDR3 is 15 residues. CDR3 in DNA: TGTGCCAGCAGTAGGACAGGGAACTCTGGAAACACCATATATTTT. This translates into CASSRTGNSGNTIYF.

The chain recombines TRBV7-9 with TRBJ1-4; no firm D call. The CDR3 is made up of 11 amino acids. Germline assignment: CDR1 SEHNR and CDR2 FQNEAQ (reference sequence). V was shortened by 5 bases and J by 13 bases, with 11 bases between the two germline ends. CDR3 residues: CASSDVEVLFF. The CDR3 DNA reads as TGTGCCAGCAGCGATGTCGAGGTACTGTTTTTT.

V and J are TRBV5-4 and TRBJ2-1, with 9 positions matching TRBD2. V lost 3 bases and J lost 2; bases outside the gene matches: 9. CDR1 and CDR2 from the germline V gene are SGHNT and YYREEE (reference sequence). This CDR3 has 17 amino acids. This CDR3 reads CASSSTRLADAYNEQFF. The DNA for the CDR3 is TGTGCCAGCAGCTCAACCCGACTAGCGGACGCCTACAATGAGCAGTTCTTC.

The chain couples TRBV28 to TRBJ2-3; 8 bases match TRBD1. Germline values: CDR1 MDHEN, CDR2 SYDVKM. Trimming at V came to 8 bases and at J to 8 bases, leaving 18 bases not matched to a gene. This CDR3 comprises 16 residues. Here the CDR3 DNA reads TGTGCCAGCTTCCTCTCCGGGACAGGTCTCCTAGGTACGCAGTATTTT. Translation: CASFLSGTGLLGTQYF.

This clone has a handful of counts. This chain connects TRBV5-1 to TRBJ2-7, with D perhaps TRBD1 (6 bases). The CDR3 contains 14 residues. Looked up from germline, CDR1 is SGHRS and CDR2 is YFSETQ. The V and J ends lost 7 bases and 3 bases respectively, with 17 bases between them. CDR3 in DNA: TGCGCCAGCCTTACGGGACACACCTTCTACGAGCAGTACTTC. Its translation: CASLTGHTFYEQYF.

V usage is TRBV6-5 and J usage is TRBJ2-3, with 11 bases matching TRBD2. The CDR3 sequence is 15 residues long. From germline, CDR1 is MNHEY and CDR2 SVGAGI. The V and J ends lost 9 bases and 6 bases, in that order; junction bases with no gene match: 11. DNA for the CDR3: TGTGCCAGTACCAGGCTAGCGGGAGGTGGGGATACGCAGTATTTT. Encoded protein: CASTRLAGGGDTQYF.

This clone was found a few times. J is TRBJ2-5 and V is TRBV2; D is undetermined. Germline V gene lookup returns CDR1 SNHLY and CDR2 FYNNEI. Trimming stripped 2 bases from V and 6 bases from J, with 10 bases between. The CDR3 has 13 residues. The CDR3 here is CASSETVPQTQYF. The CDR3 bases are TGTGCCAGCAGTGAAACGGTTCCCCAGACCCAGTACTTC.

A few counts support this clone. The chain links TRBV7-9 to TRBJ1-5; D possibly corresponds to TRBD1 (5 bases). Trimming removed 2 bases at V and 7 bases at J, with 9 bases between. Germline V gives CDR1 SEHNR, CDR2 FQNEAQ (reference sequence). CDR3 length: 13 residues. Here the CDR3 DNA reads TGTGCCAGCAGCTTATCAGGGAGGCAGCCCCAGCATTTT. Translation gives CASSLSGRQPQHF.

This clone was observed a handful of times. This chain's CDR3 is CASRGTGDQPQHF. In DNA, the CDR3 is TGTGCCAGCAGGGGGACAGGGGATCAGCCCCAGCATTTT. The V and J genes are TRBV6-5 and TRBJ1-5; 10 bases fit TRBD1. CDR1 and CDR2 (germline): MNHEY, SVGAGI. Unmatched junction bases numbered 1, after V lost 6 bases and J lost 5 bases. This CDR3 has 13 amino acids.

The chain is built from TRBV7-2 and TRBJ2-4; D is uncertain. Germline V CDR1 and CDR2: SGHTA, FQGNSA. The CDR3 extends over 15 amino acids. Trimming pared 2 bases from V and 0 bases from J, leaving 8 bases between. CDR3 nucleotide sequence: TGTGCCAGCAGCTTAACAGCACTAGCCAAAAACATTCAGTACTTC. Translated, it gives CASSLTALAKNIQYF.

The rearrangement links TRBV28 to TRBJ1-1, with TRBD1 matching over 8 bases. Germline V lookup: CDR1 MDHEN, CDR2 SYDVKM. Losses at the gene ends were 6 bases for V and 1 base for J; bases not matched to a gene: 4. The CDR3 covers 14 residues. CDR3 bases: TGTGCCAGCAGAAAACAGGGGGAGAACACTGAAGCTTTCTTT. Its protein is CASRKQGENTEAFF.